This TCR beta chain was sequenced for a study of Graves' ophthalmopathy and Graves' hyperthyroidism. In the study overall: Over 18 months of follow-up, stable hyperthyroidism required that no ophthalmopathy appear.

RNA transcripts yielded amplified TCR beta CDR3 regions. HTBI primers were used in a first-round RT-PCR, which preceded a second-round multiplex PCR. Via MiXCR, TCRdb re-called the multiplex PCR reads, giving one row per CDR3 protein. In the table there are 900,000 to 1,200,000 distinct CDR3 sequences, 35% to 45% of which are singletons. The CDR3 runs 14 residues. Germline-derived CDR1 and CDR2 are SGHRS and YFSETQ. This clonotype was picked up one time. One base away lies a much larger clone, so this may be a sequencing read error. As diagnostic evidence, clinical symptoms, serum thyroxine, TRAb, thyroid ultrasound and orbital computed tomography were relied upon.

V gene TRBV5-1 combines with J gene TRBJ2-2; D is possibly TRBD2 (5 bases). The source material was peripheral blood or thyroid tissue (not recorded which). This TCR derives from an adult man with Graves' hyperthyroidism. The CDR3 DNA sequence: TGCGCCGGCAGCTTGTTGGGGAGCACCGGGGAGCTGTTTTTT. Protein: CAGSLLGSTGELFF.